Described below is a single TCR beta chain sequence and its context. Its matching antigen is unknown. The source of the sample is a study of T cell responses to AZD1222 COVID-19 vaccine. Overall study findings and caveats: There were mostly white British donors and more females than males, and clonal diversity was possibly underestimated. Repertoire sampling was restricted to post-peak T cell response timepoints. Reports say nearly half of spike-specific TCRs go after unmutated variant regions.

Clones were sequenced by immunoSEQ multiplex PCR, and TCRdb holds only the in-frame ones, with some missing. In the table there are roughly 130,000 clones, about 88% of which are singletons. With 2 bases removed from V and 10 bases from J, the gap between germline ends came to 28 bases. The CDR3 totals 19 residues. V and J are TRBV5-3 and TRBJ1-6, with D unresolved. TRBV5-3 qualifies as an ORF whose function is uncertain. The sequencing used peripheral blood, collected on day 0 of AZD1222 vaccination. This sequence originates from an adult in good health. The CDR3 DNA sequence: TGTGCCAGAAGCTTTCAATCTTGGCCAGCGGAGTTTCTGGACTCACCCCTCCACTTT. It codes for CARSFQSWPAEFLDSPLHF.